The next 16 T cell receptor beta chains were all read from a single sample in a study of blood T cells in healthy people across ages. The authors ran a second PCR of about 7 to 11 cycles using a sample-barcoded 5' primer and a J-beta primer mix. A single record per CDR3 protein comes from TCRdb applying MiXCR to the 5' RACE reads. Of hundreds of thousands of distinct CDR3 sequences in the sample, under 25% were seen once. Sequenced sample: blood. The source of these receptors is a man between 65 and 85 years old in good health.

With respect to this clonotype: One end of the junction does not line up with germline, which may come from a read error. The chain links TRBV6-5 to TRBJ1-3; no clear D. Germline V gene sequence: CDR1 MNHEY, CDR2 SVGAGI. The CDR3 has 13 amino acids. CDR3 DNA sequence: TGTGCCAGCAAGTATAGCTCTGGAAACGCCATATATTTT. Its protein is CASKYSSGNAIYF.

This clonotype was seen repeatedly, ten times or more. V is TRBV12-3 or TRBV12-4 and J is TRBJ2-4, with D hard to call. This CDR3 region has 13 residues. Trimming took 0 bases from V and 1 from J, leaving 1 base between them. The CDR3 DNA reads TGTGCCAGCAGTTTAGCTGCCAAAAACATTCAGTACTTC. Amino acids: CASSLAAKNIQYF.

In the case of this clonotype: Sequence at one end of the junction differs from germline and may be a read error. The chain is built from TRBV7-9 and TRBJ2-3, with D perhaps matching TRBD1 (5 bases). The CDR3 is 12 amino acids. Germline V gene sequence: CDR1 SEHNR, CDR2 FQNEAQ (reference sequence). Here the CDR3 reads CASSLSGTGGDF. The CDR3 DNA reads TGTGCCAGCAGCTTATCAGGAACAGGTGGTGATTTT.

Notes on this clonotype: The junction departs from the called germline gene at one end, perhaps through a read error. V gene TRBV4-1 combines with J gene TRBJ2-2; 8 positions match TRBD2. Germline loops: CDR1 MGHRA, CDR2 YSYEKL. The CDR3 contains 15 residues. In DNA, the CDR3 is TGCGCCAGCAGCCAAGAGAGGCGGGGGGTCGGGGACCTGTTTTTT. Translating gives CASSQERRGVGDLFF.

This clonotype was seen many times. The rearrangement uses TRBV12-3 or TRBV12-4 and TRBJ2-2; possibly TRBD1 or TRBD2 for D (5 bases each). The CDR3 loop spans 15 amino acids. Between the trimmed V and J ends, which lost 6 bases and 7 bases, there was a span of 18 bases. The CDR3 region is CASSAVGEQIGELFF. The CDR3 nucleotides are TGTGCCAGCAGCGCAGTGGGGGAACAAATCGGGGAGCTGTTTTTT.

The chain employs TRBV28 and TRBJ2-5; D is ambiguous. The CDR3 has 14 amino acids. The germline V gene has CDR1 MDHEN and CDR2 SYDVKM. With 3 bases removed from V and 1 base from J, the gap between germline ends came to 9 bases. CDR3: CASSLWAVQETQYF. The CDR3 DNA reads TGTGCCAGCAGTTTGTGGGCGGTCCAAGAGACCCAGTACTTC. Full variable domain (outside the CDR3, taken from reference TRBV28 and TRBJ2-5): DVKVTQSSRYLVKRTGEKVFLECVQDMDHENMFWYRQDPGLGLRLIYFSYDVKMKEKGDIPEGYSVSREKKERFSLILESASTNQTSMYLCASSLWAVQETQYFGPGTRLLVL.

In this sample, this clonotype turned up a few times. This chain uses TRBV7-6 with TRBJ2-3, with 8 bases matching TRBD1. Germline V gene sequence: CDR1 SGHVS, CDR2 FNYEAQ. The CDR3 is 15 amino acids. Trimming at V came to 5 bases and at J to 3 bases, leaving 7 bases not matched to a gene. The CDR3 reads CASSGTGGITDTQYF. In DNA, the CDR3 is TGTGCCAGCAGCGGTACAGGGGGTATTACAGATACGCAGTATTTT.

The CDR3 sequence: CASSSGLLSNQPQHF. CDR3 bases: TGTGCCAGCAGTTCGGGACTATTAAGCAATCAGCCCCAGCATTTT. The rearrangement uses TRBV27 and TRBJ1-5; the D gene is possibly TRBD1 (5 bases). The CDR3 has 15 residues. Germline CDR1 reads MNHEY; CDR2 reads SMNVEV (reference sequence). Trimming removed 4 bases at V and 1 base at J, with 11 bases between.

The rearrangement joins TRBV7-2 to TRBJ1-6, with no clear D. In germline, CDR1 is SGHTA, CDR2 FQGNSA. The length of the CDR3 is 15 residues. V lost 1 base to trimming and J lost 6 bases, with 10 bases between them. The DNA for the CDR3 is TGTGCCAGCAGCTTAGAGGTATATGGTAATTCACCCCTCCACTTT. Residues: CASSLEVYGNSPLHF.

This chain connects TRBV20-1 to TRBJ1-1; no reliable D call. Germline values: CDR1 DFQATT, CDR2 SNEGSKA (reference sequence). The CDR3 is 12 residues long. V lost 5 bases and J lost 6, with 13 bases in between. CDR3 sequence: CSAGRVWAEAFF. Written as DNA, the CDR3 is TGCAGTGCTGGAAGGGTTTGGGCTGAAGCTTTCTTT.

This chain uses TRBV29-1 with TRBJ2-5; D possibly corresponds to TRBD1 (5 bases). The CDR3 is made up of 13 amino acids. V lost 0 bases, J lost 4 bases, and 9 bases lay in between. The germline V gene encodes CDR1 SQVTM and CDR2 ANQGSEA. In nucleotides, the CDR3 is TGCAGCGTTGAAGAAAGGGGCCGAGAGACCCAGTACTTC. This gives the protein CSVEERGRETQYF.

This clonotype was found many times. The chain couples TRBV9 to TRBJ2-1; 7 bases align to TRBD2. The germline V gene encodes CDR1 SGDLS and CDR2 YYNGEE. This CDR3 spans 14 amino acids. J lost 5 bases, V lost 4 bases, and 6 bases had no gene match. This CDR3 reads CASSKSGDHNEQFF. The CDR3 DNA reads TGTGCCAGCAGCAAAAGCGGGGACCACAATGAGCAGTTCTTC.

The rearrangement links TRBV28 to TRBJ2-7, with D tentatively TRBD2 (6 bases). The CDR3 spans 15 residues. In germline, CDR1 is MDHEN, CDR2 SYDVKM. V lost 7 bases and J 2 bases, leaving 18 bases between the germline ends. This chain's CDR3 is CASTEVGTGAYEQYF. The CDR3 region has the DNA TGTGCCAGCACCGAAGTTGGGACGGGAGCCTACGAGCAGTACTTC. The variable domain in full, completed from reference TRBV28 and TRBJ2-7, reads DVKVTQSSRYLVKRTGEKVFLECVQDMDHENMFWYRQDPGLGLRLIYFSYDVKMKEKGDIPEGYSVSREKKERFSLILESASTNQTSMYLCASTEVGTGAYEQYFGPGTRLTVT.

Concerning this clonotype: This may be a read error, as it is one base from a much larger clone. This rearrangement joins TRBV6-2 or TRBV6-3 to TRBJ1-4; TRBD1 matches at 9 bases. This CDR3 has 14 amino acids. V lost 6 bases and J lost 5; bases outside the gene matches: 4. The V gene's germline CDR1 is MNHEY and CDR2 SVGEGT. CDR3: CASRSGTGNEKLFF. CDR3 sequence (DNA): TGTGCCAGCAGATCCGGGACAGGGAATGAAAAACTGTTTTTT.

This clonotype was detected only a few times. This chain joins TRBV2 and TRBJ2-4; perhaps D is TRBD1 or TRBD2 (5 bases each). CDR3 length equals 15 residues. CDR1 SNHLY and CDR2 FYNNEI come from the germline V gene. Trimming cost V 0 bases and J 0 bases, with 6 bases left between them. The CDR3 protein is CASSEAGVAKNIQYF. As DNA, the CDR3 is TGTGCCAGCAGTGAAGCGGGGGTAGCCAAAAACATTCAGTACTTC.

The sample holds a few counts of this clonotype. In DNA, the CDR3 is TGTGCCAGCAGTGCAACGGGAGCGGGATCCTACAATGAGCAGTTCTTC. It specifies CASSATGAGSYNEQFF. This chain uses TRBV6-4 with TRBJ2-1; TRBD2 matches 7 bases. The CDR3 is 16 residues long. Germline V gives CDR1 MRHNA, CDR2 SNTAGT. The trim removed 4 bases at V and 1 base at J, leaving 7 bases unmatched.